This section outlines one TCR beta chain sequence together with its context. The antigen remains undetermined. V shed 4 bases and J shed 2 bases, with 12 bases lying between them. The CDR3 contains 13 residues. CDR1 and CDR2 (germline): GTSNPN, SVGIG (reference sequence). Only in-frame clones appear in the TCRdb table, and some are missing; sequencing was by immunoSEQ multiplex PCR. The repertoire has some 190,000 clones, 80% to 95% of them found once; the top ten carry 1.5% to 2%. Pooling covered second doses at about 4 or about 12 weeks. The sample comes from a study of T cell responses to AZD1222 COVID-19 vaccine. Whole-study findings and limits: Donors skewed white British and female; clonal diversity was possibly underestimated.

The TCR comes from an adult who received the AZD1222 COVID-19 vaccine. The rearrangement links TRBV30 to TRBJ2-7; possibly TRBD1 for D (6 bases). This specimen consisted of peripheral blood, obtained 28 days after the second AZD1222 dose. CDR3 sequence reads: CAWTQGPPYEQYF. The CDR3 bases are TGTGCCTGGACCCAGGGGCCTCCCTACGAGCAGTACTTC.